The T cell receptor beta chain under discussion was sequenced for a study of STAT5B mutations in CD4+ large granular lymphocyte leukemia. This clone was seen more than once but under ten times. Its antigen remains unknown. Findings and caveats of the study: Top patient clones used TRBV06 genes more often: 8/27 versus 2/35 in controls. Patient CD4-sorted repertoires looked more clonal than healthy CD4+ repertoires, even without putative leukemic clones.

Assay used: immunoSEQ multiplex PCR; TCRdb lists only in-frame clones, some missing. The sample lists roughly 38,000 clones; more than 70% were seen once. In germline, CDR1 is PRHDT, CDR2 FYEKMQ (reference sequence). The CDR3 extends over 14 amino acids. The ends were cut back, 5 bases at V and 4 bases at J, with 14 bases in the middle. The chain employs TRBV13 and TRBJ1-1; no definite D call. This receptor was identified in a human donor in good health. Material: CD4+ T cells from blood buffy coats. CDR3 DNA sequence: TGTGCCAGCAGCACGCTGACGGGATTCACTGAAGCTTTCTTT. Its translation: CASSTLTGFTEAFF.